Listed below are T cell receptor beta chains from one sample, sequenced in a study of blood T cells in healthy people across ages. MiXCR was run by TCRdb on the 5' RACE reads, yielding one entry per CDR3 protein. The sample consists of about 1,000,000 distinct CDR3 sequences, 45% of them appearing once. Specimen: blood. All receptors derive from a woman aged 55-69 years in good health. Each CDR3 is given with its conserved first and last residue. The D gene is left open where the match is weak. Only part of the rows carry a size: once, few, many, or a class if the clone is expanded.

TRBV7-6	-	TRBD2	TRBJ2-3	CAGSFWVAGRGDTQYF	TGTGCCGGCAGCTTCTGGGTAGCGGGACGGGGAGATACGCAGTATTTT
TRBV6-5	-	-	TRBJ2-3	CASSYSLIDTQYF	TGTGCCAGCAGTTACTCTTTAATAGATACGCAGTATTTT
TRBV7-2	-	-	TRBJ2-1	CASSLGIGVANEQFF	TGTGCCAGCAGCTTGGGGATAGGGGTAGCTAATGAGCAGTTCTTC
TRBV29-1	once	-	TRBJ2-7	CSAIGKGFYEQYF	TGCAGCGCTATAGGGAAGGGGTTCTACGAGCAGTACTTC
TRBV28	-	-	TRBJ2-3	CASSPTTSRGSTDTQYF	TGTGCCAGCAGTCCAACTACTAGCAGGGGTAGCACAGATACGCAGTATTTT
TRBV4-1	many	-	TRBJ2-7	CASSLDPGYEQYF	TGCGCCAGCAGCCTGGATCCCGGCTACGAGCAGTACTTC
TRBV6-2/TRBV6-3	-	TRBD2	TRBJ2-7	CASSYSPLTSGTYEQYF	TGTGCCAGCAGTTACTCTCCTTTGACTAGCGGGACCTACGAGCAGTACTTC
TRBV3-1	once	-	TRBJ1-4	CASSQDRSALFF	TGTGCCAGCAGCCAAGACAGGTCGGCGCTGTTTTTT
TRBV27	-	TRBD1	TRBJ2-1	CASSQWTGEFNEQFF	TGTGCCAGTTCCCAGTGGACAGGGGAATTCAATGAGCAGTTCTTC
TRBV20-1	few	TRBD2	TRBJ2-7	CSAEGTSGSNEQYF	TGCAGTGCAGAAGGGACTAGCGGGAGTAACGAGCAGTACTTC
TRBV28	-	TRBD1	TRBJ2-1	CASSFSGTGGDEQFF	TGTGCCAGCAGTTTCTCCGGGACAGGGGGCGATGAGCAGTTCTTC
TRBV13	few	TRBD1	TRBJ2-7	CASSRHEQGAGGYEQYF	TGTGCCAGCAGCCGCCATGAACAGGGGGCAGGAGGCTACGAGCAGTACTTC
TRBV5-5	-	-	TRBJ2-5	CASSSVPKETQYF	TGTGCCAGCAGCTCCGTTCCAAAAGAGACCCAGTACTTC
TRBV29-1	-	-	TRBJ1-5	CSALVGRVGNQPQHF	TGCAGCGCTCTTGTGGGTAGGGTTGGCAATCAGCCCCAGCATTTT
TRBV12-3/TRBV12-4	-	-	TRBJ2-1	CASTLGGTAAPEQFF	TGTGCCAGCACCCTAGGGGGGACAGCGGCACCTGAGCAGTTCTTC
TRBV12-3/TRBV12-4	-	-	TRBJ2-4	CASSLGFLGNIQYF	TGTGCCAGCAGTTTGGGATTCCTAGGGAACATTCAGTACTTC
TRBV27	-	TRBD2	TRBJ2-4	CASSFTGTSGGFDIQYF	TGTGCCAGCAGTTTCACCGGGACTAGCGGAGGGTTTGACATTCAGTACTTC
TRBV14	once	TRBD2	TRBJ2-1	CASSQEFLAGGEQFF	TGTGCCAGCAGCCAAGAGTTCCTAGCGGGGGGTGAGCAGTTCTTC
TRBV7-2	-	TRBD1	TRBJ2-5	CASSSQGAKTQYF	TGTGCCAGCAGCTCTCAGGGGGCGAAGACCCAGTACTTC
TRBV9	-	-	TRBJ1-6	CASSVATGYNSPLHF	TGTGCCAGCAGCGTAGCTACAGGTTATAATTCACCCCTCCACTTT
TRBV7-9	-	-	TRBJ2-5	CASTERGHRETQYF	TGTGCCAGCACCGAACGGGGACACCGAGAGACCCAGTACTTC
TRBV28	-	TRBD1	TRBJ1-2	CASSFEDRDVYGYTF	TGTGCCAGCAGTTTCGAGGACAGGGATGTCTATGGCTACACCTTC
TRBV12-3/TRBV12-4	few	-	TRBJ2-7	CASSTKALGRSRSYEQYF	TGTGCCAGCAGTACAAAAGCCCTGGGCAGGAGCCGCTCCTACGAGCAGTACTTC
TRBV11-2	once	TRBD1	TRBJ1-1	CASSRHGRQGDTEAFF	TGTGCCAGCAGCCGACATGGGAGACAGGGGGATACTGAAGCTTTCTTT
TRBV27	few	TRBD2	TRBJ2-1	CASSIGLAGNYNEQFF	TGTGCCAGCAGTATAGGGCTAGCGGGTAACTACAATGAGCAGTTCTTC
TRBV5-1	-	-	TRBJ2-1	CASSSDKQGSDEQFF	TGCGCCAGCAGCTCTGATAAGCAGGGATCGGATGAGCAGTTCTTC
TRBV2	-	-	TRBJ2-3	CASSEVRRVTDTQYF	TGTGCCAGCAGTGAAGTTAGGAGAGTCACAGATACGCAGTATTTT
TRBV11-2	-	-	TRBJ1-6	CASSLARAESGSPLHF	TGTGCCAGCAGCTTAGCCCGGGCGGAATCGGGATCACCCCTCCACTTT
TRBV11-2	-	TRBD1	TRBJ2-7	CASSSRTGGYIYEQYF	TGTGCCAGCAGCTCCAGGACAGGGGGCTATATCTACGAGCAGTACTTC